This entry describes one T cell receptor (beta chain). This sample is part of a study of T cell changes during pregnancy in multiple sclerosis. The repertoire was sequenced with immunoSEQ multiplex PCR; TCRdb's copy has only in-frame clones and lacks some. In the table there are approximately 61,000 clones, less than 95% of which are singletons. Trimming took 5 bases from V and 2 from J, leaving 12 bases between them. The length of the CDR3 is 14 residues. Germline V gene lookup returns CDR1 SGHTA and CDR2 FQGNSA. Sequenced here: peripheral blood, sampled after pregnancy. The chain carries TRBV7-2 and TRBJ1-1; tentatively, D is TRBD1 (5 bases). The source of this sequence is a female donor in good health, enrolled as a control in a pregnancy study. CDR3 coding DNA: TGTGCCAGCAGCCCCCTTACAGGAAACACTGAAGCTTTCTTT. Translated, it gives CASSPLTGNTEAFF.